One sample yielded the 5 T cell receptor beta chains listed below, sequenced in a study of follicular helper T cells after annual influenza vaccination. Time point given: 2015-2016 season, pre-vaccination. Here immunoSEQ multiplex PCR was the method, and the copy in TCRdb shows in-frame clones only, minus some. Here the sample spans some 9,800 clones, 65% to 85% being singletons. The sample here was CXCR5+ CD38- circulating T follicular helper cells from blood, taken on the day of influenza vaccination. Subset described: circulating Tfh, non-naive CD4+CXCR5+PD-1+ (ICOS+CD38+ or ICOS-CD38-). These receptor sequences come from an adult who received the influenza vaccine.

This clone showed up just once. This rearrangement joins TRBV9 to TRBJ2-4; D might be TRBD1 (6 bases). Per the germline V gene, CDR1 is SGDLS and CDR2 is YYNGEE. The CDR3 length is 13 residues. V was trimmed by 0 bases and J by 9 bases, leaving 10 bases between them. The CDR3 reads CASSVGGGGIQYF. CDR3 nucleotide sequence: TGTGCCAGCAGCGTAGGAGGGGGTGGCATTCAGTACTTC.

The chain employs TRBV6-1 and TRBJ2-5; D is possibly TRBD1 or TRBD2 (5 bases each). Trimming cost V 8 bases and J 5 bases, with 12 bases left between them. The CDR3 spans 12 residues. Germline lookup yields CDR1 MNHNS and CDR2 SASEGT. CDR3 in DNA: TGTGCCAGCTTTGGGACGACGGAGACCCAGTACTTC. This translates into CASFGTTETQYF.

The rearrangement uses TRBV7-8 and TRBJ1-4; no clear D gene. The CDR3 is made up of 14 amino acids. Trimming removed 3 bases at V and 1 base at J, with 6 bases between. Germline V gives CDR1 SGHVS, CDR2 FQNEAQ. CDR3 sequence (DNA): TGTGCCAGCAGCTTGGCAAGAACTAATGAAAAACTGTTTTTT. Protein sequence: CASSLARTNEKLFF.

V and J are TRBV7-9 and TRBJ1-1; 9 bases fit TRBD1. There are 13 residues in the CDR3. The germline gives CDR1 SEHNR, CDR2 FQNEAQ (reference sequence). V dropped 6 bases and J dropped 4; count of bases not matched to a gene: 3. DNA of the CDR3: TGTGCCAGCAGGAAGGACAGGGGCACTGAAGCTTTCTTT. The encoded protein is CASRKDRGTEAFF.

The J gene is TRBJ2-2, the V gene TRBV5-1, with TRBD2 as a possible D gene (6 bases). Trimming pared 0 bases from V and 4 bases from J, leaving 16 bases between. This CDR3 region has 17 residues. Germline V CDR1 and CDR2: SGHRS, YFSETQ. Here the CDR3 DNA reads TGCGCCAGCAGCTTGGAAGGACCTGGTAGCGGCACCGGGGAGCTGTTTTTT. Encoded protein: CASSLEGPGSGTGELFF.